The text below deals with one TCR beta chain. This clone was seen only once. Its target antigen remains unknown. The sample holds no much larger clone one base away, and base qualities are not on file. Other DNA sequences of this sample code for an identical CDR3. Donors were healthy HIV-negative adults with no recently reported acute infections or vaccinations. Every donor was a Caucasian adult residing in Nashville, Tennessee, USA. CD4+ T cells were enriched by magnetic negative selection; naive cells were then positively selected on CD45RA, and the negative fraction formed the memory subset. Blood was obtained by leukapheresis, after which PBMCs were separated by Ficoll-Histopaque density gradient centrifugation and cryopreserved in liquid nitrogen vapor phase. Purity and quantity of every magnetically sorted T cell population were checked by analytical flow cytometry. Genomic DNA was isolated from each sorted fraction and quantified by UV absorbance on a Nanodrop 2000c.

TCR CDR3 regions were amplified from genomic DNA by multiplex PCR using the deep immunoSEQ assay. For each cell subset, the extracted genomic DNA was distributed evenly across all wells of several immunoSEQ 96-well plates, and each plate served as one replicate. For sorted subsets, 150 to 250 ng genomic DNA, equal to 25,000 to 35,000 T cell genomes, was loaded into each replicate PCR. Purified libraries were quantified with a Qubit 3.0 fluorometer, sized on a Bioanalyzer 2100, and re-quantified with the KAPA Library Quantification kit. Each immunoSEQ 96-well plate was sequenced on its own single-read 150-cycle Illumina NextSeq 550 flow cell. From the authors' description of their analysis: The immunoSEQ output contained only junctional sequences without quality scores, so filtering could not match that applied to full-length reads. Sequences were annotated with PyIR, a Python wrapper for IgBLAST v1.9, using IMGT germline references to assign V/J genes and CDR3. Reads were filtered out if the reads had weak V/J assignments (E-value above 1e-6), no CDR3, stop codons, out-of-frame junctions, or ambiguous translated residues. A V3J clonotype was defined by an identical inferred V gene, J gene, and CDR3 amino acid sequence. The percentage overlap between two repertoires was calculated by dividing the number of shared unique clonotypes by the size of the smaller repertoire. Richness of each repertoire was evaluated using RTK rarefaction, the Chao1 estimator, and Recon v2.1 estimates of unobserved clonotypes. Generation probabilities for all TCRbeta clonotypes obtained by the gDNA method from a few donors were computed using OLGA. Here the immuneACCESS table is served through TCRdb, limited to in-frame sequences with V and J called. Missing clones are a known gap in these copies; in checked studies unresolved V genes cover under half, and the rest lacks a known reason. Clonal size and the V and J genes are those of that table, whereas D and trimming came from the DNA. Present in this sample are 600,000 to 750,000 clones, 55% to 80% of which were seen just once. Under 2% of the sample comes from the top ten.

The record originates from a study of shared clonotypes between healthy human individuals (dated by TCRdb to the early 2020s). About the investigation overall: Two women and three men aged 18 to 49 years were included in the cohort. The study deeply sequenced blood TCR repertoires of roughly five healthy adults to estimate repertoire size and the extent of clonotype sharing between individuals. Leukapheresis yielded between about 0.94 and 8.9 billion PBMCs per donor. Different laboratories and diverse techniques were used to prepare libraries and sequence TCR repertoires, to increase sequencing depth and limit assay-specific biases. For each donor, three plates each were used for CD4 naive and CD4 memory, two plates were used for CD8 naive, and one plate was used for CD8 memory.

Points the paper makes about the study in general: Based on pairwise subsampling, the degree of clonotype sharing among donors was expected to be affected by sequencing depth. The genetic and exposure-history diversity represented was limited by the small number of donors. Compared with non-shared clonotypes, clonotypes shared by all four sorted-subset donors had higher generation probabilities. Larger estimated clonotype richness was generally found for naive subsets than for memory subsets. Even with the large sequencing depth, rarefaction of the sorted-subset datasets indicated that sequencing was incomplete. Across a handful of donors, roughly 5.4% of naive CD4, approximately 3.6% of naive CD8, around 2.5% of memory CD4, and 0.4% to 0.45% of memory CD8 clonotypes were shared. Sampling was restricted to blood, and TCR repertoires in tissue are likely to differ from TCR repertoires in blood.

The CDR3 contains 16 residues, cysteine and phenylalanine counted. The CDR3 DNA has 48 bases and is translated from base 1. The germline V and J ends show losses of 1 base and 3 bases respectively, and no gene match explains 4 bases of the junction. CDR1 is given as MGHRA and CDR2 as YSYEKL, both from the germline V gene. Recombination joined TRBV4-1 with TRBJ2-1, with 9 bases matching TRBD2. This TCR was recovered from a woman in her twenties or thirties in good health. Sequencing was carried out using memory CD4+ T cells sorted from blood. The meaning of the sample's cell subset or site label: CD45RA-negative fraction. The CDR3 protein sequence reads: CASSQVSSGSYNEQFF. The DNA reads TGCGCCAGCAGCCAAGTGAGTAGCGGGAGCTACAATGAGCAGTTCTTC.